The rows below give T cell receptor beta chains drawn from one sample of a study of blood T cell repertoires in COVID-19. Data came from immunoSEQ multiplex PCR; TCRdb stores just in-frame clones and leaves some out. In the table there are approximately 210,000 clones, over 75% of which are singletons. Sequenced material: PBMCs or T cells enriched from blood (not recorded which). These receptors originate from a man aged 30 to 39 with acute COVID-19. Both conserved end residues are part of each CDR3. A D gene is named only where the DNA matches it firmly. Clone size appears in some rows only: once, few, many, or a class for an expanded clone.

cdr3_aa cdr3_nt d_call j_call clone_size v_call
CASSLSQGASGYTF TGTGCCAGCAGTTTATCCCAGGGGGCATCTGGCTACACCTTC TRBD1 TRBJ1-2 . TRBV27
CASSLGQGMNTEAFF TGCGCCAGCAGCTTGGGTCAGGGGATGAACACTGAAGCTTTCTTT . TRBJ1-1 . TRBV5-1
CASGPSGNTEAFF TGTGCCAGCGGGCCGAGTGGAAACACTGAAGCTTTCTTT . TRBJ1-1 . TRBV12-3/TRBV12-4
CASSLIRGSGNTIYF TGTGCCAGCAGTCTTATCAGGGGCTCCGGAAACACCATATATTTT . TRBJ1-3 . TRBV28
CASRRDSFNYGYTF TGTGCCAGCAGACGGGACAGCTTTAACTATGGCTACACCTTC TRBD1 TRBJ1-2 . TRBV5-6
CASSVGRAYNEQFF TGCGCCAGCAGCGTGGGGAGGGCCTACAATGAGCAGTTCTTC TRBD2 TRBJ2-1 . TRBV5-1
CASSARGPGVSGANVLTF TGCGCCAGCAGCGCAAGAGGCCCAGGGGTAAGTGGGGCCAACGTCCTGACTTTC . TRBJ2-6 . TRBV5-1
CASSLRIGGTGTDTQYF TGTGCCAGCAGCTTAAGGATTGGGGGGACCGGCACAGATACGCAGTATTTT . TRBJ2-3 . TRBV5-4
CASVTGGASGELFF TGCGCCAGCGTAACAGGGGGCGCATCCGGGGAGCTGTTTTTT TRBD1 TRBJ2-2 many TRBV5-1
CASSLGTGGTTEAFF TGTGCCAGCAGCTTAGGGACAGGGGGTACCACTGAAGCTTTCTTT TRBD1 TRBJ1-1 . TRBV7-3
CASSGLGRDTQYF TGCGCCAGCAGTGGGTTGGGGAGAGATACGCAGTATTTT . TRBJ2-3 . TRBV10-1
CASSQERGPYNEQFF TGTGCCAGCAGCCAGGAGCGGGGACCTTACAATGAGCAGTTCTTC TRBD2 TRBJ2-1 . TRBV3-1/TRBV3-2
CASSTGQGLNSNYGYTF TGTGCCAGTAGTACAGGACAAGGCCTAAATTCTAACTATGGCTACACCTTC . TRBJ1-2 many TRBV19
CASSRTGDSPLHF TGTGCCAGCAGCCGGACAGGGGATTCACCCCTCCACTTT TRBD1 TRBJ1-6 . TRBV3-1/TRBV3-2